This is a list of T cell receptor beta chains from one sample in a study of T-cell reconstitution after alpha-beta-depleted transplantation in children. TCRdb reanalysed the PCR reads using MiXCR and keeps one entry per CDR3 protein. This table has 120,000 to 150,000 distinct CDR3 sequences, around 8.8% appearing once. This specimen consisted of PBMCs, mostly from graft donor cells, obtained 180 days after TCRalphabeta/CD19-depleted stem cell transplant. The receptors derive from a female patient between 2 and 15 years old who had a stem cell transplant for congenital amegakaryocytic thrombocytopenia, so the T cells may come from the graft donor. CDR3s include the opening cysteine and the closing phenylalanine or tryptophan. The D gene is left open where the match is weak. Some rows mark clone size as missing; the rest say once, few, many or name a class of expanded clone.

clone_size: few
v_call: TRBV6-2/TRBV6-3
j_call: TRBJ2-1
d_call: TRBD1
cdr3_aa: CASSYNPTDRGNEQFF
cdr3_nt: TGTGCCAGCAGTTACAACCCCACGGACAGGGGCAATGAGCAGTTCTTC

clone_size: many
v_call: TRBV12-3/TRBV12-4
j_call: TRBJ2-1
d_call: .
cdr3_aa: CASTESSATYNEQFF
cdr3_nt: TGTGCCAGCACCGAGTCTAGCGCAACCTACAATGAGCAGTTCTTC

clone_size: many
v_call: TRBV28
j_call: TRBJ1-6
d_call: TRBD1
cdr3_aa: CASARGRRSYNSPLHF
cdr3_nt: TGTGCCAGCGCCAGGGGGCGCCGCTCCTATAATTCACCCCTCCACTTT

clone_size: .
v_call: TRBV12-3/TRBV12-4
j_call: TRBJ2-3
d_call: .
cdr3_aa: CASTLGGDTQYF
cdr3_nt: TGTGCCAGCACTTTGGGGGGAGATACGCAGTATTTT

clone_size: many
v_call: TRBV7-9
j_call: TRBJ2-5
d_call: .
cdr3_aa: CASRSTTGKETQYF
cdr3_nt: TGTGCCAGCAGATCGACAACAGGGAAAGAGACCCAGTACTTC

clone_size: many
v_call: TRBV6-5
j_call: TRBJ2-1
d_call: .
cdr3_aa: CASSYSKGGRSYNEQFF
cdr3_nt: TGTGCCAGCAGTTACTCGAAAGGGGGACGCTCCTACAATGAGCAGTTCTTC

clone_size: many
v_call: TRBV20-1
j_call: TRBJ2-5
d_call: TRBD2
cdr3_aa: CSAGPGLAGGRETQYF
cdr3_nt: TGCAGTGCTGGACCGGGACTAGCGGGAGGGCGAGAGACCCAGTACTTC

clone_size: .
v_call: TRBV7-6
j_call: TRBJ2-3
d_call: .
cdr3_aa: CASSTGDTQYF
cdr3_nt: TGTGCCAGCAGCACCGGAGATACGCAGTATTTT

clone_size: many
v_call: TRBV18
j_call: TRBJ2-2
d_call: .
cdr3_aa: CATTSEADPNTGELFF
cdr3_nt: TGTGCCACCACCTCGGAGGCTGACCCGAACACCGGGGAGCTGTTTTTT

clone_size: many
v_call: TRBV20-1
j_call: TRBJ2-2
d_call: .
cdr3_aa: CSAATGRATGELFF
cdr3_nt: TGCAGTGCCGCGACAGGCCGCGCCACCGGGGAGCTGTTTTTT

clone_size: many
v_call: TRBV5-1
j_call: TRBJ1-1
d_call: .
cdr3_aa: CASRPGHSNTEAFF
cdr3_nt: TGCGCCAGCAGGCCGGGACACTCGAACACTGAAGCTTTCTTT

clone_size: .
v_call: TRBV10-3
j_call: TRBJ2-1
d_call: TRBD2
cdr3_aa: CAARRAGGVYNEQFF
cdr3_nt: TGTGCCGCCAGGCGAGCGGGGGGCGTCTACAATGAGCAGTTCTTC

clone_size: many
v_call: TRBV7-8
j_call: TRBJ2-7
d_call: .
cdr3_aa: CASNLGLGSYEQYF
cdr3_nt: TGTGCCAGCAACTTGGGCCTCGGCTCCTACGAGCAGTACTTC

clone_size: .
v_call: TRBV5-1
j_call: TRBJ2-2
d_call: .
cdr3_aa: CASSLDPLAGELFF
cdr3_nt: TGCGCCAGCAGCTTAGACCCTCTGGCCGGGGAGCTGTTTTTT

clone_size: many
v_call: TRBV5-1
j_call: TRBJ1-5
d_call: .
cdr3_aa: CASSSGLTEPQHF
cdr3_nt: TGCGCCAGCAGCTCCGGTCTTACCGAGCCCCAGCATTTT

clone_size: many
v_call: TRBV7-8
j_call: TRBJ2-7
d_call: TRBD2
cdr3_aa: CASSLLPGPGGYEQYF
cdr3_nt: TGTGCCAGCAGCCTCCTCCCCGGTCCGGGAGGGTACGAGCAGTACTTC

clone_size: many
v_call: TRBV28
j_call: TRBJ1-2
d_call: TRBD1
cdr3_aa: CASRSTGGGYGYTF
cdr3_nt: TGTGCCAGCAGATCCACAGGGGGCGGCTATGGCTACACCTTC

clone_size: many
v_call: TRBV20-1
j_call: TRBJ2-2
d_call: TRBD2
cdr3_aa: CSASPTSGDTGELFF
cdr3_nt: TGCAGTGCTAGTCCGACTAGCGGGGACACCGGGGAGCTGTTTTTT

clone_size: .
v_call: TRBV11-2
j_call: TRBJ1-5
d_call: TRBD1
cdr3_aa: CASSPNPGQGSPQHF
cdr3_nt: TGTGCCAGCAGCCCGAATCCGGGACAGGGGTCGCCCCAGCATTTT

clone_size: many
v_call: TRBV12-3/TRBV12-4
j_call: TRBJ1-2
d_call: TRBD1
cdr3_aa: CASSLRTGLGYTF
cdr3_nt: TGTGCCAGCAGTTTGAGGACAGGGCTTGGCTACACCTTC

clone_size: many
v_call: TRBV2
j_call: TRBJ2-2
d_call: .
cdr3_aa: CASKTNANTGELFF
cdr3_nt: TGTGCCAGCAAAACTAACGCGAACACCGGGGAGCTGTTTTTT

clone_size: .
v_call: TRBV3-1
j_call: TRBJ2-3
d_call: TRBD2
cdr3_aa: CASSQEVVAGAQYF
cdr3_nt: TGTGCCAGCAGCCAAGAGGTCGTAGCGGGTGCGCAGTATTTT

clone_size: .
v_call: TRBV29-1
j_call: TRBJ2-1
d_call: .
cdr3_aa: CSVSRQSLSYNEQFF
cdr3_nt: TGCAGCGTCTCCCGACAGTCCCTCTCCTACAATGAGCAGTTCTTC

clone_size: .
v_call: TRBV29-1
j_call: TRBJ2-7
d_call: TRBD1
cdr3_aa: CSAKSGQGYEQYF
cdr3_nt: TGCAGCGCCAAATCGGGACAGGGCTACGAGCAGTACTTC

clone_size: many
v_call: TRBV20-1
j_call: TRBJ1-1
d_call: .
cdr3_aa: CSASDRSSGRTEAFF
cdr3_nt: TGCAGTGCTAGCGATAGAAGTTCGGGAAGGACTGAAGCTTTCTTT

clone_size: many
v_call: TRBV29-1
j_call: TRBJ2-5
d_call: .
cdr3_aa: CSVEVASQETQYF
cdr3_nt: TGCAGCGTTGAGGTTGCGTCACAAGAGACCCAGTACTTC

clone_size: many
v_call: TRBV20-1
j_call: TRBJ2-3
d_call: TRBD2
cdr3_aa: CSARTSGGTDTQYF
cdr3_nt: TGCAGTGCTAGGACTAGCGGGGGGACAGATACGCAGTATTTT

clone_size: few
v_call: TRBV20-1
j_call: TRBJ2-4
d_call: .
cdr3_aa: CSGSSAASYSQYF
cdr3_nt: TGCAGTGGGTCATCGGCGGCCAGTTACAGTCAGTACTTC

clone_size: .
v_call: TRBV5-1
j_call: TRBJ2-7
d_call: .
cdr3_aa: CASSRDSPVDGQYF
cdr3_nt: TGCGCCAGCAGCCGGGACTCCCCCGTCGACGGGCAGTACTTC

clone_size: few
v_call: TRBV7-6
j_call: TRBJ2-7
d_call: .
cdr3_aa: CASSLGSGYEQYF
cdr3_nt: TGTGCCAGCAGCTTAGGTAGCGGATACGAGCAGTACTTC

clone_size: many
v_call: TRBV7-8
j_call: TRBJ2-2
d_call: .
cdr3_aa: CASCSFWTSTGELFF
cdr3_nt: TGTGCCAGCTGCTCCTTCTGGACATCGACCGGGGAGCTGTTTTTT

clone_size: many
v_call: TRBV7-2
j_call: TRBJ2-1
d_call: TRBD2
cdr3_aa: CASQPRGLAVYNEQFF
cdr3_nt: TGTGCCAGCCAACCCCGGGGACTAGCGGTTTACAATGAGCAGTTCTTC

clone_size: many
v_call: TRBV18
j_call: TRBJ2-3
d_call: TRBD2
cdr3_aa: CASSPGLAGTDTQYF
cdr3_nt: TGTGCCAGCTCACCCGGGCTAGCGGGCACAGATACGCAGTATTTT

clone_size: few
v_call: TRBV5-1
j_call: TRBJ2-5
d_call: TRBD1
cdr3_aa: CASSLGGQVIKETQYF
cdr3_nt: TGCGCCAGCAGCTTGGGGGGACAGGTGATTAAAGAGACCCAGTACTTC

clone_size: many
v_call: TRBV7-9
j_call: TRBJ1-2
d_call: TRBD1
cdr3_aa: CASSSRTGWDGYTF
cdr3_nt: TGTGCCAGCAGCTCCCGGACAGGGTGGGATGGCTACACCTTC

clone_size: many
v_call: TRBV6-1
j_call: TRBJ2-1
d_call: TRBD2
cdr3_aa: CASKASGRAGEQFF
cdr3_nt: TGTGCCAGCAAGGCCAGCGGGAGGGCAGGTGAGCAGTTCTTC

clone_size: few
v_call: TRBV10-1
j_call: TRBJ2-3
d_call: TRBD1
cdr3_aa: CARDRCTDTQYF
cdr3_nt: TGCGCCAGGGACAGGTGCACAGATACGCAGTATTTT

clone_size: .
v_call: TRBV7-8
j_call: TRBJ2-7
d_call: .
cdr3_aa: CASSLEDRRPYEQYF
cdr3_nt: TGTGCCAGCAGCTTAGAGGACAGACGTCCGTACGAGCAGTACTTC

clone_size: many
v_call: TRBV28
j_call: TRBJ1-1
d_call: .
cdr3_aa: CASSPSLGVTEAFF
cdr3_nt: TGTGCCAGCAGCCCTAGTCTCGGGGTAACTGAAGCTTTCTTT

clone_size: .
v_call: TRBV19
j_call: TRBJ1-2
d_call: .
cdr3_aa: CASSIGAGGYTF
cdr3_nt: TGTGCCAGTAGTATCGGGGCCGGAGGCTACACCTTC

clone_size: .
v_call: TRBV10-3
j_call: TRBJ1-1
d_call: TRBD1
cdr3_aa: CAISRQGSTEAFF
cdr3_nt: TGTGCCATCAGCCGACAGGGATCCACTGAAGCTTTCTTT

clone_size: few
v_call: TRBV19
j_call: TRBJ1-1
d_call: TRBD1
cdr3_aa: CASSRGQLLNTEAFF
cdr3_nt: TGTGCCAGTAGTAGGGGACAGCTCTTGAACACTGAAGCTTTCTTT

clone_size: .
v_call: TRBV10-3
j_call: TRBJ1-2
d_call: TRBD1
cdr3_aa: CAISGQGQGYTF
cdr3_nt: TGTGCCATCAGTGGACAGGGCCAAGGCTACACCTTC

clone_size: many
v_call: TRBV2
j_call: TRBJ1-5
d_call: .
cdr3_aa: CASMGPGLVQPQHF
cdr3_nt: TGTGCCAGCATGGGCCCGGGGCTGGTTCAGCCCCAGCATTTT

clone_size: few
v_call: TRBV28
j_call: TRBJ2-5
d_call: TRBD2
cdr3_aa: CASSFLWERGAETQYF
cdr3_nt: TGTGCCAGCAGCTTCCTATGGGAGCGGGGAGCAGAGACCCAGTACTTC

clone_size: many
v_call: TRBV20-1
j_call: TRBJ2-1
d_call: .
cdr3_aa: CSASPPLWGEQFF
cdr3_nt: TGCAGTGCTAGCCCTCCTCTGTGGGGTGAGCAGTTCTTC

clone_size: many
v_call: TRBV11-2
j_call: TRBJ2-5
d_call: TRBD1
cdr3_aa: CASSPRRQGLETQYF
cdr3_nt: TGTGCCAGCAGTCCCCGGCGACAGGGGCTCGAGACCCAGTACTTC

clone_size: few
v_call: TRBV5-1
j_call: TRBJ2-5
d_call: TRBD1
cdr3_aa: CASSERDRGGETQYF
cdr3_nt: TGCGCCAGCAGCGAGAGGGACAGGGGGGGAGAGACCCAGTACTTC

clone_size: .
v_call: TRBV5-6
j_call: TRBJ2-1
d_call: TRBD2
cdr3_aa: CASSLFWSSGRPNEQFF
cdr3_nt: TGTGCCAGCAGCTTGTTCTGGTCTAGCGGGAGACCCAATGAGCAGTTCTTC